Below are 25 T cell receptor beta chains sequenced from a single sample in a study of blood T cells in healthy people across ages. For the second PCR, which ran for roughly 6 to 12 cycles, a sample-barcoded 5' primer and a J-beta primer mix were used. A single record per CDR3 protein comes from TCRdb applying MiXCR to the 5' RACE reads. The sample includes 1.5 million to 1.8 million distinct CDR3 sequences, roughly 43% of them seen just once. Sequencing was carried out using blood. The receptors come from a woman between 18 and 30 years old in good health.

This sequence joins TRBV6-1 and TRBJ2-6; 8 bases match TRBD1. Unmatched junction bases numbered 10, after V lost 6 bases and J lost 0 bases. Germline values: CDR1 MNHNS, CDR2 SASEGT. The CDR3 sequence is 18 residues long. The CDR3 nucleotides are TGTGCCAGCAGGGACTGGACAGGGCTGAGCTCTGGGGCCAACGTCCTGACTTTC. Translating gives CASRDWTGLSSGANVLTF.

This clonotype was seen a few times. This sequence joins TRBV6-5 and TRBJ2-7, with TRBD1 matching 7 bases. Germline CDR1 reads MNHEY; CDR2 reads SVGAGI. This CDR3 has 15 amino acids. V lost 6 bases to trimming and J lost 0 bases; unmatched junction nucleotides: 8. The CDR3 bases are TGTGCCAGCAGCCAGGGACAGCCAGCCTCCTACGAGCAGTACTTC. Residues: CASSQGQPASYEQYF.

The chain uses TRBV15 and TRBJ1-2; no firm D call. The CDR3 extends over 12 amino acids. Germline V gene lookup returns CDR1 LNHNV and CDR2 YYDKDF (reference sequence). V lost 0 bases, J lost 8 bases, and 7 bases lay in between. CDR3 coding DNA: TGTGCCACCAGCAGAGATGATTGGGGCTACACCTTC. Encoded protein: CATSRDDWGYTF.

This chain joins TRBV20-1 and TRBJ1-2; possible D gene TRBD1, 5 bases. CDR1 and CDR2 (germline): DFQATT, SNEGSKA (reference sequence). This CDR3 region has 13 residues. The ends were cut back, 6 bases at V and 2 bases at J, with 13 bases in the middle. This CDR3 reads CSAIGVLNYGYTF. The CDR3 DNA sequence: TGCAGTGCCATAGGGGTTTTAAACTATGGCTACACCTTC.

There are a few counts of this clonotype. J is TRBJ2-5 and V is TRBV6-7; D call uncertain. With the DNA end fitting TRBJ2-7 better, the J assignment may be wrong. TRBV6-7 is recorded as an ORF, its role being uncertain. CDR3 length: 14 residues. The CDR3 protein is CASTGVLYFYEQYF. CDR3 DNA sequence: TGTGCCAGCACTGGGGTCCTATACTTTTACGAGCAGTACTTC.

V and J are TRBV6-5 and TRBJ1-2; no firm D call. With 5 bases removed from V and 8 bases from J, the gap between germline ends came to 15 bases. Germline V gene sequence: CDR1 MNHEY, CDR2 SVGAGI. The CDR3 is 13 amino acids. The DNA for the CDR3 is TGTGCCAGCAGTGGAGCGAGGAGGGAAGGCTACACCTTC. It translates to CASSGARREGYTF.

The chain carries TRBV3-1 and TRBJ2-7; tentatively, D is TRBD2 (6 bases). Germline lookup yields CDR1 LGHDT and CDR2 YNNKEL (reference sequence). The CDR3 has 14 amino acids. V lost 4 bases and J 3 bases, leaving 13 bases between the germline ends. The CDR3: CASSPGTSFYEQYF. The CDR3 DNA reads as TGTGCCAGCAGCCCCGGGACTTCTTTCTACGAGCAGTACTTC.

Regarding this clonotype: A much larger clone lies one base from this, so it may be a read error. The chain carries TRBV11-2 and TRBJ2-1, with 12 bases that match TRBD2. Per germline, CDR1 SGHAT and CDR2 FQNNGV. The CDR3 has 17 amino acids. Here the CDR3 reads CASSLGGLAGSYNERFF. The CDR3 DNA follows: TGTGCCAGCAGCTTAGGCGGACTAGCGGGATCCTACAATGAGCGGTTCTTC.

The gene calls are TRBV20-1 and TRBJ2-1, with TRBD2 matching 7 bases. The CDR3 loop spans 13 amino acids. The J segment lost 4 bases and the V segment lost 5 bases, leaving 5 bases of the junction unmatched. Germline V gene lookup returns CDR1 DFQATT and CDR2 SNEGSKA (reference sequence). The CDR3: CSAGRAGYNEQFF. The CDR3 nucleotides read TGCAGTGCTGGACGAGCGGGGTACAATGAGCAGTTCTTC.

This clonotype was detected many times. The rearrangement joins TRBV20-1 to TRBJ1-2, with D perhaps matching TRBD1 (5 bases). This CDR3 has 15 amino acids. Trimming took 0 bases from V and 0 from J, leaving 11 bases between them. In germline, CDR1 is DFQATT, CDR2 SNEGSKA (reference sequence). The CDR3 loop is CSAREWDRSNYGYTF. The DNA of the CDR3 is TGCAGTGCTAGAGAATGGGACCGCTCTAACTATGGCTACACCTTC.

The rearrangement uses TRBV3-1 and TRBJ2-1; D ambiguous. The length of the CDR3 is 13 residues. V lost 4 bases and J lost 10, with 14 bases in between. Germline CDR1 LGHDT, CDR2 YNNKEL (reference sequence). The CDR3 loop is CASSPFILEEQFF. In DNA, the CDR3 is TGTGCCAGCAGCCCGTTTATCCTGGAGGAGCAGTTCTTC.

This clonotype occurred a few times. The J gene is TRBJ1-2, the V gene TRBV12-3 or TRBV12-4; D uncertain. The CDR3 spans 13 residues. Trimming took 5 bases from V and 6 from J, leaving 13 bases between them. CDR3 residues: CASSPGYGDGYTF. The CDR3 DNA follows: TGTGCCAGCAGTCCCGGGTACGGAGATGGCTACACCTTC.

This clonotype was counted a few times. The rearrangement joins TRBV4-1 to TRBJ2-1, with D maybe TRBD1 (6 bases). V was trimmed by 3 bases and J by 3 bases, leaving 12 bases between them. The CDR3 length is 15 residues. The germline CDR1 and CDR2 sequences are MGHRA and YSYEKL. This CDR3 is CASSQSPDSYNEQFF. For the CDR3, the DNA is TGCGCCAGCAGCCAGTCACCGGACAGCTACAATGAGCAGTTCTTC.

This clonotype was detected only a few times. This rearrangement joins TRBV28 to TRBJ2-7; D unresolved. Trimming removed 10 bases at V and 0 bases at J, with 7 bases between. Germline-derived CDR1 and CDR2 are MDHEN and SYDVKM. This CDR3 region has 11 residues. DNA of the CDR3: TGTGCCACGCGGAACTCCTACGAGCAGTACTTC. Protein sequence: CATRNSYEQYF.

The chain couples TRBV27 to TRBJ2-5; the D gene is possibly TRBD2 (6 bases). The J call may be wrong; the DNA end is better matched by TRBJ2-7. This CDR3 region has 13 residues. Germline-derived CDR1 and CDR2 are MNHEY and SMNVEV (reference sequence). The CDR3 loop is CASSLGAGGEQYF. The CDR3 coding sequence is TGTGCCAGCAGTTTAGGAGCCGGGGGCGAGCAGTACTTC.

The V call is TRBV9, the J call TRBJ2-6; D remains ambiguous. Trimming left V 2 bases short and J 0 bases short, with 12 bases between. This CDR3 contains 17 residues. Germline V CDR1 and CDR2: SGDLS, YYNGEE. CDR3 coding DNA: TGTGCCAGCAGCGTTGACGGCCGATCCTCTGGGGCCAACGTCCTGACTTTC. The encoded protein is CASSVDGRSSGANVLTF.

This clonotype was seen at least ten times. V gene TRBV5-1 combines with J gene TRBJ2-7; tentative D call: TRBD2 (6 bases). The ends were cut back, 5 bases at V and 3 bases at J, with 15 bases in the middle. CDR1 and CDR2 (germline): SGHRS, YFSETQ. There are 14 residues in the CDR3. This chain's CDR3 is CASSSGTSHYEQYF. The CDR3 region has the DNA TGCGCCAGCAGTTCCGGCACTAGCCACTACGAGCAGTACTTC.

A few counts support this clonotype. The chain links TRBV9 to TRBJ2-7, with 7 bases fitting TRBD1. CDR1 and CDR2 (germline): SGDLS, YYNGEE. CDR3 size: 16 residues. Losses at the gene ends were 2 bases for V and 5 bases for J; bases not matched to a gene: 13. The chain's CDR3 is CASSVSGTAFIHEQYF. CDR3 in DNA: TGTGCCAGCAGCGTCTCCGGGACAGCGTTCATCCACGAGCAGTACTTC.

The chain employs TRBV12-3 or TRBV12-4 and TRBJ2-1; TRBD1 matches 9 bases. The CDR3 has 14 amino acids. The ends lost 3 bases at V and 8 bases at J; junction bases unmatched: 5. CDR3 region: CASSFRDRADEQFF. The CDR3 DNA is TGTGCCAGCAGTTTCCGGGACAGGGCAGATGAGCAGTTCTTC.

Of note for this clonotype: A read error may account for a junction end that differs from germline. The chain recombines TRBV18 with TRBJ1-5, with D possibly matching TRBD1 (6 bases). CDR1 and CDR2 from the germline V gene are KGHSH and LQKENI. The CDR3 loop spans 15 amino acids. CDR3 region: CASSSGTNRNQPRHF. The CDR3 DNA follows: TGTGCCAGCTCATCCGGGACAAATAGAAATCAGCCCCGGCATTTT.

The chain links TRBV4-1 to TRBJ1-5; D is possibly TRBD1 (6 bases). Trimming shortened V by 0 bases and J by 2 bases, and 11 bases separated the two germline ends. Germline CDR1 reads MGHRA; CDR2 reads YSYEKL. The CDR3 covers 16 residues. CDR3: CASSQEGRGGNQPQHF. CDR3 nucleotides: TGCGCCAGCAGCCAAGAAGGCAGGGGAGGCAATCAGCCCCAGCATTTT.

V and J are TRBV20-1 and TRBJ1-4, with D possibly being TRBD1 (5 bases). Trimming removed 3 bases from V and 5 bases from J, with 16 bases in between. Germline V lookup: CDR1 DFQATT, CDR2 SNEGSKA (reference sequence). The CDR3 has 15 residues. The CDR3 nucleotides read TGCAGTGCTAGGTTAAAGGGACTGATAAATGAAAAACTGTTTTTT. Protein product: CSARLKGLINEKLFF.

V and J are TRBV25-1 and TRBJ2-1; no firm D call. Looked up from germline, CDR1 is MGHDK and CDR2 is SYGVNS. Deletions cut 3 bases from V and 8 bases from J, with 17 bases between. The CDR3 loop spans 15 amino acids. The CDR3 DNA is TGTGCCAGCAGTGACCCGAGGCCCGATGGGGATGAGCAGTTCTTC. This sequence encodes CASSDPRPDGDEQFF. The full variable domain, with the rest looked up from reference TRBV25-1 and TRBJ2-1, is EADIYQTPRYLVIGTGKKITLECSQTMGHDKMYWYQQDPGMELHLIHYSYGVNSTEKGDLSSESTVSRIRTEHFPLTLESARPSHTSQYLCASSDPRPDGDEQFFGPGTRLTVL.

Note on this clonotype: One end of the junction fails to match germline, which may point to a read error. The rearrangement uses TRBV27 and TRBJ1-4, with a tentative D call TRBD1 (6 bases). The CDR3 is 17 amino acids. Germline values: CDR1 MNHEY, CDR2 SMNVEV (reference sequence). The CDR3 protein is CASSLGGQHPTNGKLFF. The CDR3 bases are TGTGCCAGCAGTTTAGGGGGGCAGCACCCAACTAATGGAAAACTGTTTTTT.

The V gene is TRBV20-1, the J gene TRBJ1-5, with D perhaps matching TRBD1 (5 bases). The germline CDR1 and CDR2 sequences are DFQATT and SNEGSKA (reference sequence). The V and J ends lost 6 bases and 6 bases respectively, with 15 bases between them. This CDR3 has 13 residues. CDR3: CSAKRDVAQPQHF. In DNA form, the CDR3 reads TGCAGTGCCAAGCGGGACGTTGCTCAGCCCCAGCATTTT.